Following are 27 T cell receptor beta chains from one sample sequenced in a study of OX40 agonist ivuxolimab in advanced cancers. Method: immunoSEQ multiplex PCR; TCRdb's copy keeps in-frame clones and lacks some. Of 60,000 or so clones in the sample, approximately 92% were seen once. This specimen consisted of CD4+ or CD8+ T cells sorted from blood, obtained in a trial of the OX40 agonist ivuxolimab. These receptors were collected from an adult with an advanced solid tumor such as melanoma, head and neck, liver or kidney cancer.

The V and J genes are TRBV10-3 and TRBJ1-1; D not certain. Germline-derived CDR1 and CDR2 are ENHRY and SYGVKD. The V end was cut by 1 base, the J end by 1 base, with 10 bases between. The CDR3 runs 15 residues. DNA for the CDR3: TGTGCCATCAGTGAGTGGGCAGATCCGAACACTGAAGCTTTCTTT. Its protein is CAISEWADPNTEAFF.

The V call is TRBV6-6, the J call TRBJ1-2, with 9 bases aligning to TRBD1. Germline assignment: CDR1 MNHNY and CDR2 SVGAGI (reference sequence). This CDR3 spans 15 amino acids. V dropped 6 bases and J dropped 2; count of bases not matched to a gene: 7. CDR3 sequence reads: CASSLSGTGNYGYTF. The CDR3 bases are TGTGCCAGCAGCTTATCCGGGACAGGGAACTATGGCTACACCTTC.

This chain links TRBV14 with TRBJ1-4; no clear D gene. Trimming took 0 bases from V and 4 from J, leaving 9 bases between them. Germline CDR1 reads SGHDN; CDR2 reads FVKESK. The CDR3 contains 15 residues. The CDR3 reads CASSQDARGNEKLFF. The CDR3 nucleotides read TGTGCCAGCAGCCAAGATGCTCGGGGTAATGAAAAACTGTTTTTT.

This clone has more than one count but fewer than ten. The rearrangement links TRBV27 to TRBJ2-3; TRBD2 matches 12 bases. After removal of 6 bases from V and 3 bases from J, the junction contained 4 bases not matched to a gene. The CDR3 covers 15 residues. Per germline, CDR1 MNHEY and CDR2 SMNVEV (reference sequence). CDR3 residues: CASSPTSGGTDTQYF. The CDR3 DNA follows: TGTGCCAGCAGCCCGACTAGCGGGGGTACAGATACGCAGTATTTT.

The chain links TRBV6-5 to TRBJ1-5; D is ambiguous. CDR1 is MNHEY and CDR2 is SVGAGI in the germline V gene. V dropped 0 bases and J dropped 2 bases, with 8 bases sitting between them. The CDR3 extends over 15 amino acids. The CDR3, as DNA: TGTGCCAGCAGTTACTCTTCAGAGGGCAATCAGCCCCAGCATTTT. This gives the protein CASSYSSEGNQPQHF.

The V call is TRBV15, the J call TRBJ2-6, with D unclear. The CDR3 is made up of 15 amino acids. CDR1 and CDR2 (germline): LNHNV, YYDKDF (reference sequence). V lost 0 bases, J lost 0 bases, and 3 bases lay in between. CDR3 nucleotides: TGTGCCACCAGCAGAGAGGACTCTGGGGCCAACGTCCTGACTTTC. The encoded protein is CATSREDSGANVLTF.

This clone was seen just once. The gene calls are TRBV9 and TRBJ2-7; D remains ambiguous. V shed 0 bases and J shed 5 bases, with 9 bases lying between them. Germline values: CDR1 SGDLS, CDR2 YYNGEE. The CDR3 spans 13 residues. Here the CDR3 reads CASSVASLDEQYF. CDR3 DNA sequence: TGTGCCAGCAGCGTAGCCTCCCTGGACGAGCAGTACTTC.

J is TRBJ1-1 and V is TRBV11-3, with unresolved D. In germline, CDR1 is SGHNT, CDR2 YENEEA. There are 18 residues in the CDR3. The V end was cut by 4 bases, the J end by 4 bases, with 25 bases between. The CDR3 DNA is TGTGCCAGCAGCTCATGGGTTCCGGGGAGTGGGGTTGCCACTGAAGCTTTCTTT. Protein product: CASSSWVPGSGVATEAFF.

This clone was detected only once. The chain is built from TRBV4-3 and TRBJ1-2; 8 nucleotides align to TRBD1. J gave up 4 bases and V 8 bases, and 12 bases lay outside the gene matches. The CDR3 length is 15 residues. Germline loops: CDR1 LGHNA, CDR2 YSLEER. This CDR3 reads CASSERDRSIYGYTF. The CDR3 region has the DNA TGCGCCAGCTCCGAGCGGGACAGGAGCATCTATGGCTACACCTTC.

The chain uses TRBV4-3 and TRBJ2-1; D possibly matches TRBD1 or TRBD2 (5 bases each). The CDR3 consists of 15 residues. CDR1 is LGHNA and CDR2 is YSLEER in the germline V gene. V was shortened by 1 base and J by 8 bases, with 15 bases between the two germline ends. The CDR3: CASSQGGEGSDEQFF. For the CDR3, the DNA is TGCGCCAGCAGCCAAGGGGGAGAGGGGAGCGATGAGCAGTTCTTC.

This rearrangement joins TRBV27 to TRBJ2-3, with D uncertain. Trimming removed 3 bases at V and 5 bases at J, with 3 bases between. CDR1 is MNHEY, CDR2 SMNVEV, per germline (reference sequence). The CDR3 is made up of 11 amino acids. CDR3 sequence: CASSLQDTQYF. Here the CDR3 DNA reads TGTGCCAGCAGTTTGCAAGATACGCAGTATTTT.

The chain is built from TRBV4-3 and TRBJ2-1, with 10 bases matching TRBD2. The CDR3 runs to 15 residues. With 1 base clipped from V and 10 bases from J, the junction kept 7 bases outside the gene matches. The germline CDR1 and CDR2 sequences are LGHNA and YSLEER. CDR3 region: CASSQAAGGGDEQFF. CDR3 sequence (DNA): TGCGCCAGCAGCCAAGCAGCGGGAGGGGGGGACGAGCAGTTCTTC.

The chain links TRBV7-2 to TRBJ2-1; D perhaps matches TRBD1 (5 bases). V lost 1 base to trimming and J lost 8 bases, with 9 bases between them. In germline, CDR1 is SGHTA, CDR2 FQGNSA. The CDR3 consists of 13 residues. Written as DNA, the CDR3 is TGTGCCAGCAGCTTAGGATGGGGCGATGAGCAGTTCTTC. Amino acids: CASSLGWGDEQFF. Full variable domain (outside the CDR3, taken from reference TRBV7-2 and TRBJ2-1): GAGVSQSPSNKVTEKGKDVELRCDPISGHTALYWYRQSLGQGLEFLIYFQGNSAPDKSGLPSDRFSAERTGGSVSTLTIQRTQQEDSAVYLCASSLGWGDEQFFGPGTRLTVL.

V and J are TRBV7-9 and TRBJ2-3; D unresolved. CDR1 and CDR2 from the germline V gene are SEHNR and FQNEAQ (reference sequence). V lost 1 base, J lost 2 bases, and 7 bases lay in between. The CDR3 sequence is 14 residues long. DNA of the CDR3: TGTGCCAGCAGCTTAGTCCGACCCACAGATACGCAGTATTTT. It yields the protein CASSLVRPTDTQYF.

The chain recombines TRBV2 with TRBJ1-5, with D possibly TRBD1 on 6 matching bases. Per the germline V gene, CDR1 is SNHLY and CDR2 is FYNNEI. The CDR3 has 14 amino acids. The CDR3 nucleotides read TGTGCAGGCGGGGGACACTACGGACGTCAGCCCCAGCATTTT. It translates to CAGGGHYGRQPQHF. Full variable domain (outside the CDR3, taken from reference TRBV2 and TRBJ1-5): EPEVTQTPSHQVTQMGQEVILRCVPISNHLYFYWYRQILGQKVEFLVSFYNNEISEKSEIFDDQFSVERPDGSNFTLKIRSTKLEDSAMYFCAGGGHYGRQPQHFGDGTRLSIL.

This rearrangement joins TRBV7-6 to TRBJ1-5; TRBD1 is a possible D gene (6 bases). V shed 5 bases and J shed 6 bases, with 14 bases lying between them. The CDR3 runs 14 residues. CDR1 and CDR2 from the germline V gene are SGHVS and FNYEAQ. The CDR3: CASSPEQGFQPQHF. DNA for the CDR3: TGTGCCAGCAGCCCGGAACAGGGATTTCAGCCCCAGCATTTT.

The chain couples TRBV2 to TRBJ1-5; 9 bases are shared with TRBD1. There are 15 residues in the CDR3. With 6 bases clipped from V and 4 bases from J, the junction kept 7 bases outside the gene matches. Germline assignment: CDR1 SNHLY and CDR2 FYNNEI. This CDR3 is CASRQGAYLNQPQHF. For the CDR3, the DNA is TGTGCCAGCAGACAGGGGGCTTATCTTAATCAGCCCCAGCATTTT.

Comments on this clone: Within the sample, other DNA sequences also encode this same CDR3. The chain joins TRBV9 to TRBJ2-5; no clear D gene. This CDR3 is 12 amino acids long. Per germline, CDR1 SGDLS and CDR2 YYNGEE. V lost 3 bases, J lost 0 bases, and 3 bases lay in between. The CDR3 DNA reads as TGTGCCAGCAGCGCTAACCAAGAGACCCAGTACTTC. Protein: CASSANQETQYF.

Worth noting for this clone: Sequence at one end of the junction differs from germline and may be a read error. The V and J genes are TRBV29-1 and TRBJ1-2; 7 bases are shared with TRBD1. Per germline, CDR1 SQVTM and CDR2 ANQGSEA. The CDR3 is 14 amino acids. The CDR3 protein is CSVEAHDRAYGYTF. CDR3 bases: TGCAGCGTAGAAGCGCACGACAGGGCCTATGGCTACACCTTC.

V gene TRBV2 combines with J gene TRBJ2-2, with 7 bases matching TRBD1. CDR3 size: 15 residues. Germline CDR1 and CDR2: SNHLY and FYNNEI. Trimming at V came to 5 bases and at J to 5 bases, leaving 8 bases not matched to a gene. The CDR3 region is CASSHPGTATGELFF. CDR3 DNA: TGTGCCAGCAGTCACCCCGGGACAGCAACCGGGGAGCTGTTTTTT.

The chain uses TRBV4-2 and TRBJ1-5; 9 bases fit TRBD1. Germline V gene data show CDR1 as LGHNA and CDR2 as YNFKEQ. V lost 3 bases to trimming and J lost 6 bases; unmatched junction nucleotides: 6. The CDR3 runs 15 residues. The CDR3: CASSQGTGGSQPQHF. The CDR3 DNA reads TGTGCCAGCAGCCAGGGAACAGGGGGCAGTCAGCCCCAGCATTTT.

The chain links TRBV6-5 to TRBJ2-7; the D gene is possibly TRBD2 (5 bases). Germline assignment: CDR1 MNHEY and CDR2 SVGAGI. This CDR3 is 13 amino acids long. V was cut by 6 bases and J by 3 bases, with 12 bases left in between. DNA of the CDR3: TGTGCCAGCAGCCCCGGGAACTACTACGAGCAGTACTTC. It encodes CASSPGNYYEQYF.

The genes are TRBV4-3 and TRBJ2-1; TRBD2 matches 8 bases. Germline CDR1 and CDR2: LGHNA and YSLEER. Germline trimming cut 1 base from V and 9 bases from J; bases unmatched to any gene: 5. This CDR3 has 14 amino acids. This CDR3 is CASSQAGGIGEQFF. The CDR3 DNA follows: TGCGCCAGCAGCCAAGCGGGGGGGATTGGTGAGCAGTTCTTC.

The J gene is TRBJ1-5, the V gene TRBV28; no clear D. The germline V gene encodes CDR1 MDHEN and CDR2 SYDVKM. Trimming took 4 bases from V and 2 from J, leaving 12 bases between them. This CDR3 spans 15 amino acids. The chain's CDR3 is CASSSHPRGNQPQHF. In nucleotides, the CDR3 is TGTGCCAGCAGTTCCCACCCCCGGGGCAATCAGCCCCAGCATTTT.

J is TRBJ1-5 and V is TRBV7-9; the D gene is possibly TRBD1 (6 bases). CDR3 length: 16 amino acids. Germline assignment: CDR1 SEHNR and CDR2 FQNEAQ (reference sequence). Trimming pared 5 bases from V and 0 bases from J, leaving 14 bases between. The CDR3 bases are TGTGCCAGCAGCGTCACGGGACATAATAGCAATCAGCCCCAGCATTTT. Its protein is CASSVTGHNSNQPQHF.

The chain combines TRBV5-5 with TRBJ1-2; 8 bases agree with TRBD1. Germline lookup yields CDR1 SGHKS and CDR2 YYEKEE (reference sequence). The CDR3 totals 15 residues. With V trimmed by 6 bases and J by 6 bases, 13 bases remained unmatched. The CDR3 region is CASKPYALDRDGYTF. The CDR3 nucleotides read TGTGCCAGCAAACCCTATGCCCTGGACAGGGATGGCTACACCTTC.

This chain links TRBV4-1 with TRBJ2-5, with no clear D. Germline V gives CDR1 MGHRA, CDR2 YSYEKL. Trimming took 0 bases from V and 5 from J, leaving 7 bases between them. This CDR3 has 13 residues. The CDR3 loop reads CASSQEAVETQYF. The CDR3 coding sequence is TGCGCCAGCAGCCAAGAAGCTGTGGAGACCCAGTACTTC.